These 10 T cell receptor beta chains originate from one sample sequenced in a study of cytomegalovirus exposure and HLA in healthy donors. Amplification used 60 Vbeta primers and 13 Jbeta primers. Only in-frame clones appear in the TCRdb table, and some are missing; sequencing was by immunoSEQ multiplex PCR. This table holds tens of thousands of clones. Material: PBMCs. These TCRs come from a woman aged 40 to 50 in good health and CMV-seropositive.

The rearrangement uses TRBV10-2 and TRBJ1-5; the D gene is possibly TRBD1 (5 bases). CDR1 is WSHSY and CDR2 is SAAADI in the germline V gene. CDR3 length: 14 residues. Deletions cut 7 bases from V and 7 bases from J, with 17 bases between. In nucleotides, the CDR3 is TGCGCCAGCAACAACGACAGCGGGAAACAGCCCCAGCATTTT. Translation: CASNNDSGKQPQHF.

This chain uses TRBV18 with TRBJ1-2; D gene unclear. There are 13 residues in the CDR3. CDR1 KGHSH and CDR2 LQKENI come from the germline V gene. V dropped 0 bases and J dropped 6 bases, with 8 bases sitting between them. CDR3 bases: TGTGCCAGCTCACCACCGAGAGAAGATGGCTACACCTTC. This encodes CASSPPREDGYTF. The full variable domain, in which reference TRBV18 and TRBJ1-2 provide the parts outside the CDR3, is NAGVMQNPRHLVRRRGQEARLRCSPMKGHSHVYWYRQLPEEGLKFMVYLQKENIIDESGMPKERFSAEFPKEGPSILRIQQVVRGDSAAYFCASSPPREDGYTFGSGTRLTVV.

The chain joins TRBV28 to TRBJ2-7, with 9 bases that match TRBD2. J lost 6 bases, V lost 4 bases, and 10 bases had no gene match. This CDR3 region has 15 residues. The germline V gene encodes CDR1 MDHEN and CDR2 SYDVKM. CDR3 sequence reads: CASSSPAGGPGEQYF. The CDR3 region has the DNA TGTGCCAGCAGTTCCCCCGCGGGAGGGCCTGGCGAGCAGTACTTC.

The chain is built from TRBV2 and TRBJ1-4; 8 bases align to TRBD1. J was trimmed by 8 bases and V by 7 bases; bases with no gene match: 12. The CDR3 has 15 amino acids. Germline values: CDR1 SNHLY, CDR2 FYNNEI. CDR3 region: CASNAGRTGREKLFF. The CDR3 nucleotides read TGTGCCAGCAACGCTGGCAGGACAGGGAGGGAAAAACTGTTTTTT.

The V gene is TRBV11-3, the J gene TRBJ2-7, with TRBD2 as a possible D gene (5 bases). V lost 6 bases to trimming and J lost 4 bases, with 34 bases between them. There are 20 residues in the CDR3. Germline lookup yields CDR1 SGHNT and CDR2 YENEEA. This chain's CDR3 is CASSFCDNSEERPREYEQYF. DNA for the CDR3: TGTGCCAGCAGTTTTTGTGATAATTCCGAGGAGCGGCCCCGGGAATACGAGCAGTACTTC.

The chain recombines TRBV27 with TRBJ1-3; D is unclear. This CDR3 comprises 14 residues. Trimming took off 3 bases at V and 0 bases at J, with 6 bases between the two ends. CDR1 and CDR2 from the germline V gene are MNHEY and SMNVEV (reference sequence). CDR3 in amino acids: CASSFSRSGNTIYF. The CDR3 nucleotides are TGTGCCAGCAGTTTTTCCCGCTCTGGAAACACCATATATTTT.

The gene calls are TRBV30 and TRBJ2-5, with a weak D call TRBD2 (6 bases). The CDR3 runs to 15 residues. Trimming cost V 2 bases and J 5 bases, with 18 bases left between them. The V gene's germline CDR1 is GTSNPN and CDR2 SVGIG (reference sequence). CDR3 nucleotides: TGTGCCTGGAGTTTCCCGACTAGTTTTTCGGAGACCCAGTACTTC. This encodes CAWSFPTSFSETQYF.

The rearrangement uses TRBV6-5 and TRBJ2-7; TRBD1 might be the D (6 bases). In germline, CDR1 is MNHEY, CDR2 SVGAGI. This CDR3 is built from 13 residues. Trimming stripped 4 bases from V and 3 bases from J, with 10 bases between. The CDR3 DNA reads as TGTGCCAGCAGTTCGATGACAGGCTACGAGCAGTACTTC. Amino acids: CASSSMTGYEQYF.

This rearrangement joins TRBV7-2 to TRBJ2-3, with 10 bases that match TRBD2. With 5 bases clipped from V and 4 bases from J, the junction kept 6 bases outside the gene matches. CDR3 size: 15 residues. Germline V gene lookup returns CDR1 SGHTA and CDR2 FQGNSA. CDR3 DNA: TGTGCCAGCAGCGGTAGCGGGAGGAGGGCAGATACGCAGTATTTT. Amino acid sequence: CASSGSGRRADTQYF.

The J gene is TRBJ2-5, the V gene TRBV7-9; TRBD2 aligns across 10 bases. Per the germline V gene, CDR1 is SEHNR and CDR2 is FQNEAQ (reference sequence). This CDR3 comprises 13 residues. The V and J ends lost 4 bases and 5 bases, in that order; junction bases with no gene match: 1. CDR3: CASSSGLAETQYF. As DNA, the CDR3 is TGTGCCAGCAGCTCGGGACTAGCGGAGACCCAGTACTTC.